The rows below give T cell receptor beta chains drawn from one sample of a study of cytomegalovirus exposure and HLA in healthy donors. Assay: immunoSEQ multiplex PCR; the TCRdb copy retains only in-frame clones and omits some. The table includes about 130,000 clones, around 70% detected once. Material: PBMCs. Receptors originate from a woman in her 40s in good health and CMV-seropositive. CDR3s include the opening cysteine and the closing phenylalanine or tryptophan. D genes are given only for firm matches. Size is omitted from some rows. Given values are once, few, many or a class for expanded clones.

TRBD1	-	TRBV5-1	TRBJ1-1	CASSLGGAGTEAFF	TGCGCCAGCAGCTTAGGGGGCGCGGGGACTGAAGCTTTCTTT
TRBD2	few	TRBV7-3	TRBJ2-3	CASSPGTSGTDTQYF	TGTGCCAGCAGCCCCGGGACTAGCGGCACAGATACGCAGTATTTT
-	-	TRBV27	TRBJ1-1	CASNRDAQGIAFF	TGTGCCAGCAACAGGGATGCTCAGGGGATAGCTTTCTTT
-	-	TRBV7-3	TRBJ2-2	CASSPHRNTGELFF	TGTGCCAGCAGCCCCCATAGGAACACCGGGGAGCTGTTTTTT
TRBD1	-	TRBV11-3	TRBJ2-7	CASSDGDRPYEQYF	TGTGCCAGCAGCGACGGGGACAGGCCGTACGAGCAGTACTTC
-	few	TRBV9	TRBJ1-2	CASSSGQNYGYTF	TGTGCCAGCTCGTCTGGACAGAACTATGGCTACACCTTC
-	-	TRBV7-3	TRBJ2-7	CASSLNPRDWNEQYF	TGTGCCAGCAGCTTAAATCCCAGGGATTGGAACGAGCAGTACTTC
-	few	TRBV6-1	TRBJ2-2	CALQGAGETGELFF	TGTGCCCTGCAGGGGGCGGGAGAAACCGGGGAGCTGTTTTTT
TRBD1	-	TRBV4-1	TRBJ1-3	CASSLFSFQGAAGNTIYF	TGCGCCAGCAGCCTTTTTTCCTTCCAGGGGGCTGCTGGAAACACCATATATTTT
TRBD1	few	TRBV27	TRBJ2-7	CASSSGTGSSEQYF	TGTGCCAGCAGTTCGGGGACAGGGAGTAGCGAGCAGTACTTC
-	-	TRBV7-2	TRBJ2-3	CASSLTGSTDTQYF	TGTGCCAGCAGCTTGACAGGTAGCACAGATACGCAGTATTTT
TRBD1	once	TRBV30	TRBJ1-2	CAWTRGQGVYGYTF	TGTGCCTGGACCAGGGGACAGGGGGTTTATGGCTACACCTTC
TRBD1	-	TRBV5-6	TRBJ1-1	CASSLLWDRLITEAFF	TGTGCCAGCAGCTTGTTATGGGACAGGCTTATCACTGAAGCTTTCTTT
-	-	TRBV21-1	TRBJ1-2	CASSKFRGQQRGYTF	TGTGCCAGCAGCAAGTTCAGGGGACAACAGCGAGGCTACACCTTC
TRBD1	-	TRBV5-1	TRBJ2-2	CASSLTGTGGYYTGELFF	TGCGCCAGCAGCTTGACTGGGACAGGGGGTTATTACACCGGGGAGCTGTTTTTT
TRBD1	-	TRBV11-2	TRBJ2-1	CASSLRGQALNEQFF	TGTGCCAGCAGCTTACGTGGACAGGCACTCAATGAGCAGTTCTTC
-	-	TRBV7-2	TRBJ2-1	CASSLVRREYNEQFF	TGTGCCAGCAGCTTAGTACGGCGGGAATACAATGAGCAGTTCTTC
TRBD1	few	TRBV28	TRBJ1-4	CASIGRGREKLFF	TGTGCCAGCATCGGGAGGGGGCGGGAAAAACTGTTTTTT
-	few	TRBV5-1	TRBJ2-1	CASNRGASAKEQFF	TGCGCCAGCAACCGGGGGGCCTCCGCAAAAGAGCAGTTCTTC
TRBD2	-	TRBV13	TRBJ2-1	CASSLALLGGGTTNEQFF	TGTGCCAGCAGCTTAGCTCTACTTGGCGGGGGGACCACTAATGAGCAGTTCTTC
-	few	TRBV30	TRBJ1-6	CAWRVTGSSYNSPLHF	TGTGCCTGGAGAGTAACAGGGAGCTCCTATAATTCACCCCTCCACTTT